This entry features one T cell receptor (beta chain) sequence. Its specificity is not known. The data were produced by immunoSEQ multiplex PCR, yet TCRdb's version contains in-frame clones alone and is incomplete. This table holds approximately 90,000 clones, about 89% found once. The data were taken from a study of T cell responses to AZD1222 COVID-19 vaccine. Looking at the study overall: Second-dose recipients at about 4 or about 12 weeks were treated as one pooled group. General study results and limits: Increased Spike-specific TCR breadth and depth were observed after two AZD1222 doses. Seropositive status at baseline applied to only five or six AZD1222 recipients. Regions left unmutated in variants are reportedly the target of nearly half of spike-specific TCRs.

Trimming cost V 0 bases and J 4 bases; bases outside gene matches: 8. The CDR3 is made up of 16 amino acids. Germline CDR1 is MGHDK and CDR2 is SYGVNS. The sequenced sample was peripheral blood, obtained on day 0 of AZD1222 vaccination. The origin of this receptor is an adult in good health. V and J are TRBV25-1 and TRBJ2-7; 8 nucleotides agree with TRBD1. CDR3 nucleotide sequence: TGTGCCAGCAGTGAATATACCGCAACAGGGGGTTACGAGCAGTACTTC. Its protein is CASSEYTATGGYEQYF.